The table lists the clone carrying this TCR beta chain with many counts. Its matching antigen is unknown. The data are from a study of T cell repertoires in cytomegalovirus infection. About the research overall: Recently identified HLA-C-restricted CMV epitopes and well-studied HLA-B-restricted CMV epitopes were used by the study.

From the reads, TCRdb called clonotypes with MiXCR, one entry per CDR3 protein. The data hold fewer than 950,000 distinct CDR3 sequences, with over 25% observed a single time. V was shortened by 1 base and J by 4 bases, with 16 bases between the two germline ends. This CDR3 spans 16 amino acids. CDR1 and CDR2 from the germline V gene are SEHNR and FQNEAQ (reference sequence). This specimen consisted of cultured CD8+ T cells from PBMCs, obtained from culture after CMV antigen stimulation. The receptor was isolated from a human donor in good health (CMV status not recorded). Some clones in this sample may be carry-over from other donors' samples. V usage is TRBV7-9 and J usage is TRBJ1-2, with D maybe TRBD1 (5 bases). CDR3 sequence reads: CASSLDTGRVSYGYTF. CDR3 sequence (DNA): TGTGCCAGCAGCTTAGATACCGGCAGGGTGAGCTATGGCTACACCTTC.